Presented here are 24 T cell receptor beta chains from one specimen sequenced in a study of monozygotic twins with inflammatory bowel disease. TCRdb reanalyzed the 5' RACE reads, giving one entry per CDR3 protein sequence and no DNA. This specimen shows under 200,000 distinct CDR3 sequences; the ten leading clones hold 2.4%. Material for sequencing was blood. These receptors all stem from a human donor with ulcerative colitis or Crohn's disease, or a healthy co-twin of an affected twin (not recorded which).

Here the CDR3 reads CASSPGTPSTDTQYF. The chain has TRBV19 and TRBJ2-3; lacking DNA, the TRBD1 call made by TCRdb goes unchecked. Per the germline V gene, CDR1 is LNHDA and CDR2 is SQIVND (reference sequence). CDR3 length: 15 amino acids.

This chain connects TRBV20-1 to TRBJ2-1; checking the TCRdb D call of TRBD2 is not possible without DNA. The CDR3 covers 16 residues. The V gene's germline CDR1 is DFQATT and CDR2 SNEGSKA (reference sequence). CDR3 sequence reads: CSASFGTEGPYNEQFF.

V usage is TRBV11-2 and J usage is TRBJ1-5; as DNA is missing, the TRBD1 call by TCRdb cannot be tested. Germline lookup yields CDR1 SGHAT and CDR2 FQNNGV. This CDR3 has 17 residues. CDR3 in amino acids: CASSLDWGQGEHQPQHF.

The chain links TRBV12-3 or TRBV12-4 to TRBJ1-5; TCRdb lists TRBD1, though no DNA is available to test this call. The CDR3 sequence is 15 residues long. CDR3: CASSTTWTDNQPQHF.

The chain combines TRBV13 with TRBJ1-1; TCRdb outputs TRBD1, but without DNA this stays unchecked. The germline gives CDR1 PRHDT, CDR2 FYEKMQ (reference sequence). This CDR3 has 15 amino acids. The CDR3 protein is CASTWRGQAHTEAFF.

The CDR3 is CASSPGQGAGGYTF. The chain has TRBV7-9 and TRBJ1-2; TCRdb proposes TRBD1, but this gene call is untestable without DNA. The CDR3 length is 14 residues. The germline V gene encodes CDR1 SEHNR and CDR2 FQNEAQ (reference sequence). Full variable domain (remainder filled in from reference TRBV7-9 and TRBJ1-2): DTGVSQNPRHKITKRGQNVTFRCDPISEHNRLYWYRQTLGQGPEFLTYFQNEAQLEKSRLLSDRFSAERPKGSFSTLEIQRTEQGDSAMYLCASSPGQGAGGYTFGSGTRLTVV.

V and J are TRBV13 and TRBJ2-6; TCRdb's D call, TRBD2, is unchecked because there is no DNA. Germline-derived CDR1 and CDR2 are PRHDT and FYEKMQ (reference sequence). This CDR3 spans 16 amino acids. The CDR3 protein is CASSQKAGSGANVLTF.

This chain uses TRBV6-6 with TRBJ2-7; TCRdb names TRBD2, which stays unverified in the absence of DNA. The CDR3 totals 14 residues. The germline gives CDR1 MNHNY, CDR2 SVGAGI (reference sequence). CDR3 sequence: CASSYSKARSEQYF.

The chain recombines TRBV19 with TRBJ1-5. Germline V gene lookup returns CDR1 LNHDA and CDR2 SQIVND (reference sequence). The CDR3 extends over 14 amino acids. The CDR3 spells CASSIGSTQEAQHF.

The chain carries TRBV25-1 and TRBJ1-4; there is no DNA to check the TCRdb D call of TRBD1. The CDR3 covers 16 residues. CDR1 MGHDK and CDR2 SYGVNS come from the germline V gene. The CDR3 protein is CASSESTGTGYEKLFF.

The chain's CDR3 is CAEAEGGRDTF. The gene calls are TRBV28 and TRBJ1-2. Germline CDR1 MDHEN, CDR2 SYDVKM. This CDR3 spans 11 amino acids.

The chain carries TRBV19 and TRBJ2-7; without DNA, the TCRdb call of TRBD2 cannot be checked. This CDR3 comprises 17 residues. Germline values: CDR1 LNHDA, CDR2 SQIVND (reference sequence). The CDR3 sequence: CASSMELSSASTYEQYF.

The CDR3 loop is CASSSGLDRYNEQFF. This chain links TRBV27 with TRBJ2-1; TCRdb picks TRBD2, but there is no DNA to check that call. CDR1 is MNHEY and CDR2 is SMNVEV in the germline V gene (reference sequence). The CDR3 has 15 residues.

The V and J genes are TRBV18 and TRBJ2-4. The germline CDR1 and CDR2 sequences are KGHSH and LQKENI. The CDR3 runs to 14 residues. The CDR3: CASSPSGAKNIQYF.

The V call is TRBV20-1, the J call TRBJ2-5; the D call of TRBD2 rests on TCRdb alone, since no DNA is present to check it. Per germline, CDR1 DFQATT and CDR2 SNEGSKA (reference sequence). This CDR3 region has 15 residues. The CDR3 loop is CSAREGAGEDETQYF.

The gene calls are TRBV7-9 and TRBJ2-2; as DNA is missing, the TRBD1 call by TCRdb cannot be tested. CDR1 and CDR2 from the germline V gene are SEHNR and FQNEAQ (reference sequence). The CDR3 consists of 15 residues. The CDR3 is CASSKGGLNTGELFF. Complete variable domain (other parts from reference TRBV7-9 and TRBJ2-2): DTGVSQNPRHKITKRGQNVTFRCDPISEHNRLYWYRQTLGQGPEFLTYFQNEAQLEKSRLLSDRFSAERPKGSFSTLEIQRTEQGDSAMYLCASSKGGLNTGELFFGEGSRLTVL.

The CDR3 region is CASRPSYSGRETQYF. The genes are TRBV6-1 and TRBJ2-5; the TCRdb D gene call, TRBD1, has no DNA to confirm it. The length of the CDR3 is 15 residues. Germline assignment: CDR1 MNHNS and CDR2 SASEGT.

The chain carries TRBV2 and TRBJ2-3. CDR3 size: 12 residues. The germline V gene encodes CDR1 SNHLY and CDR2 FYNNEI. This CDR3 is CASSASRDTQYF.

The chain links TRBV20-1 to TRBJ2-1; the TRBD1 assignment by TCRdb is unverifiable without DNA. The CDR3 sequence is 19 residues long. CDR1 is DFQATT and CDR2 is SNEGSKA in the germline V gene (reference sequence). The CDR3 spells CSARATPSGTRGILSEQFF.

The chain links TRBV5-1 to TRBJ2-3; TCRdb's assignment of TRBD2 cannot be checked, as there is no DNA. In germline, CDR1 is SGHRS, CDR2 YFSETQ. The CDR3 sequence is 15 residues long. The chain's CDR3 is CASSWGLASTDTQYF.

The chain couples TRBV5-1 to TRBJ2-3. Germline assignment: CDR1 SGHRS and CDR2 YFSETQ. The CDR3 has 15 amino acids. The CDR3 sequence: CASSFGIVSTDTQYF.

The CDR3: CASSARHPTGEFF. The chain links TRBV12-3 or TRBV12-4 to TRBJ2-1; the TCRdb D gene call, TRBD1, has no DNA to confirm it. The CDR3 is 13 residues long.

This chain uses TRBV4-1 with TRBJ1-2; checking the TCRdb D call of TRBD1 is not possible without DNA. Germline V CDR1 and CDR2: MGHRA, YSYEKL. This CDR3 has 14 residues. The chain's CDR3 is CASSQDEGRRGYTF.

V gene TRBV7-9 combines with J gene TRBJ2-1. The length of the CDR3 is 11 residues. Germline lookup yields CDR1 SEHNR and CDR2 FQNEAQ (reference sequence). Here the CDR3 reads CASNSPYEQFF.